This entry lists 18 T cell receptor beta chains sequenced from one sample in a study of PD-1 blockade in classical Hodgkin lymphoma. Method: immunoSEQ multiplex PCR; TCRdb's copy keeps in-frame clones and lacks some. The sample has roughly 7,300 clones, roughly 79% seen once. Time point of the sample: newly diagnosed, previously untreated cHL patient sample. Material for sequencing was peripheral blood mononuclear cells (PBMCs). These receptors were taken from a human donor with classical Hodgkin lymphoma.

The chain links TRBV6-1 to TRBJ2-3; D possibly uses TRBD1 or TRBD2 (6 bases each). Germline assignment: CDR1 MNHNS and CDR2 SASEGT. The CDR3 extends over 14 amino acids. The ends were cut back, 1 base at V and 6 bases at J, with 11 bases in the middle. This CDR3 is CASSEEIGGDTQYF. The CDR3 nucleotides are TGTGCCAGCAGTGAAGAAATAGGGGGGGATACGCAGTATTTT.

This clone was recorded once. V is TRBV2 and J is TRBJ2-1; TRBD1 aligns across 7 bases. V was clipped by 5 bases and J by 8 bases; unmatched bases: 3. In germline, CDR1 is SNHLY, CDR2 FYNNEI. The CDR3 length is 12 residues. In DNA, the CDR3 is TGTGCCAGCAGTTTTGACAGGGATGAGCAGTTCTTC. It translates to CASSFDRDEQFF.

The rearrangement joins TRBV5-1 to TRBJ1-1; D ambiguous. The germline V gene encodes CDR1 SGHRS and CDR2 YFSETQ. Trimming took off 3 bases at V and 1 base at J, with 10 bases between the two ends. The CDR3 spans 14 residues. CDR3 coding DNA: TGCGCCAGCAGCTCCAAGGAGGAGAACACTGAAGCTTTCTTT. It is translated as CASSSKEENTEAFF.

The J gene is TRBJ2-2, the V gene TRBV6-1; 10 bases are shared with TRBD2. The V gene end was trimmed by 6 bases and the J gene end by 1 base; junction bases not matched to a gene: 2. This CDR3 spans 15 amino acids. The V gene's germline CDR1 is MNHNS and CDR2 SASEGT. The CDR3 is CASRRTSGNTGELFF. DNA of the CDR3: TGTGCCAGCAGGAGGACTAGCGGGAACACCGGGGAGCTGTTTTTT.

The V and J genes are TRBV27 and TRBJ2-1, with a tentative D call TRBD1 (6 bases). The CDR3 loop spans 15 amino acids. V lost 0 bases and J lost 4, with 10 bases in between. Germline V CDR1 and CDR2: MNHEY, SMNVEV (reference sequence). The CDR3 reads CASSLSRGDYNEQFF. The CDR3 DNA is TGTGCCAGCAGTTTATCCAGGGGAGATTACAATGAGCAGTTCTTC.

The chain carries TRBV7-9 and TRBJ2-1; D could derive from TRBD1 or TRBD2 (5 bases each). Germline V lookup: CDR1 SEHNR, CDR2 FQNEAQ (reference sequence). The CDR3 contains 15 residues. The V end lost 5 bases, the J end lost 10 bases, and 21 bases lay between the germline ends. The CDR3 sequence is CASSLWDGRTNEQFF. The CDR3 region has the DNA TGTGCCAGCAGCCTCTGGGACGGACGGACGAACGAGCAGTTCTTC.

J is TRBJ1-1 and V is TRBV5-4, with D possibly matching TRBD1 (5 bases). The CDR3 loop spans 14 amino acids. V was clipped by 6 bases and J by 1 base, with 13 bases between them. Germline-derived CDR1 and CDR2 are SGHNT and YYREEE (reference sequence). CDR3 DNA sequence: TGTGCCAGCACTCAAATGACAGAGAACACTGAAGCTTTCTTT. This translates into CASTQMTENTEAFF. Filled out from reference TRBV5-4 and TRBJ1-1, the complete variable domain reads ETGVTQSPTHLIKTRGQQVTLRCSSQSGHNTVSWYQQALGQGPQFIFQYYREEENGRGNFPPRFSGLQFPNYSSELNVNALELDDSALYLCASTQMTENTEAFFGQGTRLTVV.

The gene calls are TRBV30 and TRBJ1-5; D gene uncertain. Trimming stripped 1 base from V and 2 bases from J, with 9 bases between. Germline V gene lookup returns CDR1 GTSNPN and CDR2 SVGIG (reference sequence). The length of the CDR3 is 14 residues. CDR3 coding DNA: TGTGCCTGGAGTGGTGAAAGTGGCAATCAGCCCCAGCATTTT. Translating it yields CAWSGESGNQPQHF.

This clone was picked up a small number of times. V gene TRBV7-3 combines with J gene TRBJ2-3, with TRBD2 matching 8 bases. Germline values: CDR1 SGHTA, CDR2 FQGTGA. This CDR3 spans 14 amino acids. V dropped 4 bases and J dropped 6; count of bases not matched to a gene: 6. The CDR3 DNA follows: TGTGCCAGCAGCTCCCTCGGGGGGGCTGATACGCAGTATTTT. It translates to CASSSLGGADTQYF. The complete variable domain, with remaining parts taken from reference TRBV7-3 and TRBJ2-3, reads GAGVSQTPSNKVTEKGKYVELRCDPISGHTALYWYRQSLGQGPEFLIYFQGTGAADDSGLPNDRFFAVRPEGSVSTLKIQRTERGDSAVYLCASSSLGGADTQYFGPGTRLTVL.

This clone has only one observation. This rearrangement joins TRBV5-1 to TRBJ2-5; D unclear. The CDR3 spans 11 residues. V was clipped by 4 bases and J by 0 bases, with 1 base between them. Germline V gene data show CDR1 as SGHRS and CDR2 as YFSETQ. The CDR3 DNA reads TGCGCCAGCAGCAACCAAGAGACCCAGTACTTC. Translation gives CASSNQETQYF.

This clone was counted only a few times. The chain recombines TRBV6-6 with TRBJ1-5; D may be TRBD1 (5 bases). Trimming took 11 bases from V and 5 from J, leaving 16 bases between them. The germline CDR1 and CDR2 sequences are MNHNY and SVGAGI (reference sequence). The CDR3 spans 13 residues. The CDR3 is CAGTSGMHQPQHF. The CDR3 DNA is TGTGCCGGGACCTCAGGGATGCATCAGCCCCAGCATTTT.

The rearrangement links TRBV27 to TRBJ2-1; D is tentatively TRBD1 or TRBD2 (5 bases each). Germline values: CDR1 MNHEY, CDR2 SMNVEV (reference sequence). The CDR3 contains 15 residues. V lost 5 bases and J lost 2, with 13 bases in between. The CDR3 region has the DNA TGTGCCAGCAGTCCTGGGGTGGGGGCCTACAATGAGCAGTTCTTC. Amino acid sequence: CASSPGVGAYNEQFF.

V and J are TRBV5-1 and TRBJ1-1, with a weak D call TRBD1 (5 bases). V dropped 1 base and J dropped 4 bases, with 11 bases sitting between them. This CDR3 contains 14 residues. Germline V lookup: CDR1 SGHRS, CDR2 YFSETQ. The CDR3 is CASSLLGEGTEAFF. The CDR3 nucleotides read TGCGCCAGCAGCTTGTTGGGGGAAGGCACTGAAGCTTTCTTT.

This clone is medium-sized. CDR3 sequence: CASSQAQGDQETQYF. CDR3 coding DNA: TGTGCCAGCAGCCAAGCTCAAGGGGACCAAGAGACCCAGTACTTC. This rearrangement joins TRBV4-2 to TRBJ2-5, with a tentative D call TRBD1 (5 bases). CDR1 is LGHNA and CDR2 is YNFKEQ in the germline V gene. Trimming took 1 base from V and 0 from J, leaving 9 bases between them. The CDR3 totals 15 residues.

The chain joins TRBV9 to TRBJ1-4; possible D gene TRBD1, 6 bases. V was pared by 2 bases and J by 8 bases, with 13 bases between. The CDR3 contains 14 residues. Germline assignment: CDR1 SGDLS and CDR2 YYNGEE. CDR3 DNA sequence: TGTGCCAGCAGCGTGGGGGGCCTCGGGGAAAAACTGTTTTTT. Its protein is CASSVGGLGEKLFF.

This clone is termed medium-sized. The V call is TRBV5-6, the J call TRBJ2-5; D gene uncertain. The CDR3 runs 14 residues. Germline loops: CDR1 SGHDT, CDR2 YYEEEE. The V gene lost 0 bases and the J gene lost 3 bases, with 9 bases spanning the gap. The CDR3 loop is CASSLGQWEETQYF. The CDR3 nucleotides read TGTGCCAGCAGCTTGGGGCAGTGGGAAGAGACCCAGTACTTC.

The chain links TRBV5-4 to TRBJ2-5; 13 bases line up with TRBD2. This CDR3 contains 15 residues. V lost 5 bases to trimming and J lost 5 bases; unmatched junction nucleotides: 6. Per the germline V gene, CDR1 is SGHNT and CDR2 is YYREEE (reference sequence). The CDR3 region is CASSSPGLAGETQYF. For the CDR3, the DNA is TGTGCCAGCAGTTCCCCGGGACTAGCGGGGGAGACCCAGTACTTC.

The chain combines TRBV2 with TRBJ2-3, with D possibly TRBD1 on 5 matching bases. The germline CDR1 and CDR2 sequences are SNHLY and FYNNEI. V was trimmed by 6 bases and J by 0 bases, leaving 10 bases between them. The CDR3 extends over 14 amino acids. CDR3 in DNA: TGTGCCAGCAGGGACAAGTCTAGCACAGATACGCAGTATTTT. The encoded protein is CASRDKSSTDTQYF.